These 9 T cell receptor beta chains came from one sample sequenced in a study of blood T cell repertoires in COVID-19. The protocol was immunoSEQ multiplex PCR, while the TCRdb copy is restricted to in-frame clones and leaves out a portion. This sample has hundreds of thousands of clones; just under 90% occur once, and the top ten carry approximately 6.2%. Material for sequencing was peripheral blood. The receptors come from a man in his 60s who had recovered from COVID-19.

The V and J genes are TRBV24-1 and TRBJ2-2; TRBD2 is a possible D gene (6 bases). Trimming removed 0 bases at V and 3 bases at J, with 10 bases between. CDR3 size: 16 residues. Looked up from germline, CDR1 is KGHDR and CDR2 is SFDVKD. This CDR3 reads CATSDLRGTHTGELFF. The CDR3 region has the DNA TGTGCCACCAGTGATTTGCGGGGGACGCACACCGGGGAGCTGTTTTTT.

This clone was observed at least ten times. This rearrangement joins TRBV11-2 to TRBJ1-3; 8 bases align to TRBD1. Trimming at V came to 2 bases and at J to 4 bases, leaving 7 bases not matched to a gene. Germline V lookup: CDR1 SGHAT, CDR2 FQNNGV. This CDR3 contains 16 residues. The CDR3 loop reads CASSLLPGGWGNTIYF. DNA for the CDR3: TGTGCCAGCAGCTTATTACCAGGGGGCTGGGGAAACACCATATATTTT.

The CDR3 sequence: CASSLERGMSNQPQHF. CDR3 coding DNA: TGTGCCAGCAGCTTGGAGCGGGGGATGAGCAATCAGCCCCAGCATTTT. The chain combines TRBV5-6 with TRBJ1-5, with D tentatively TRBD1 (5 bases). There are 16 residues in the CDR3. Trimming shortened V by 0 bases and J by 1 base, and 11 bases separated the two germline ends. Germline V lookup: CDR1 SGHDT, CDR2 YYEEEE.

V gene TRBV6-5 combines with J gene TRBJ1-3, with 9 bases fitting TRBD1. The CDR3 covers 16 residues. The V segment lost 2 bases and the J segment 2 bases; nucleotides outside the gene matches: 4. Germline V gene sequence: CDR1 MNHEY, CDR2 SVGAGI. CDR3 amino acids: CASSYRDRVAGNTIYF. The CDR3 nucleotides are TGTGCCAGCAGTTACCGGGACAGGGTCGCTGGAAACACCATATATTTT.

The chain combines TRBV5-3 with TRBJ1-1, with D unclear. TRBV5-3 is reported as an ORF; its role is uncertain. V gave up 0 bases and J gave up 5 bases, with 17 bases separating them. The CDR3 sequence is 16 residues long. CDR3 bases: TGTGCCAGAAGCTTGGCTCGGCCTCCTAGGAGGACTGAAGCTTTCTTT. It specifies CARSLARPPRRTEAFF.

This clone was counted only a few times. The chain recombines TRBV7-2 with TRBJ1-1, with D possibly matching TRBD1 (5 bases). Trimming removed 6 bases at V and 5 bases at J, with 16 bases between. From germline, CDR1 is SGHTA and CDR2 FQGNSA. This CDR3 spans 14 amino acids. CDR3 coding DNA: TGTGCCAGCAGTCCTAGGTGGGGGGGGACTGAAGCTTTCTTT. Protein: CASSPRWGGTEAFF.

The CDR3 reads CASSLDRAGLSGANVLTF. The CDR3 DNA reads TGTGCCAGCAGCTTAGACCGGGCAGGGCTCTCTGGGGCCAACGTCCTGACTTTC. This sequence joins TRBV11-2 and TRBJ2-6, with a possible D match to TRBD1 (5 bases). The germline CDR1 and CDR2 sequences are SGHAT and FQNNGV. This CDR3 region has 18 residues. V shed 0 bases and J shed 0 bases, with 12 bases lying between them.

The CDR3: CASSSAGTGAETQYF. CDR3 in DNA: TGTGCCAGCAGCTCCGCCGGGACAGGGGCAGAGACCCAGTACTTC. The V gene is TRBV7-9, the J gene TRBJ2-5; 10 positions match TRBD1. J was trimmed by 4 bases and V by 4 bases; bases with no gene match: 6. The germline V gene encodes CDR1 SEHNR and CDR2 FQNEAQ (reference sequence). The CDR3 loop spans 15 amino acids. The entire variable domain, with the rest obtained from reference TRBV7-9 and TRBJ2-5, is as follows: DTGVSQNPRHKITKRGQNVTFRCDPISEHNRLYWYRQTLGQGPEFLTYFQNEAQLEKSRLLSDRFSAERPKGSFSTLEIQRTEQGDSAMYLCASSSAGTGAETQYFGPGTRLLVL.

This clone was counted a single time. J is TRBJ2-7 and V is TRBV6-5, with TRBD1 matching over 7 bases. Per germline, CDR1 MNHEY and CDR2 SVGAGI. The CDR3 is 15 residues long. The J segment lost 2 bases and the V segment lost 5 bases, leaving 9 bases of the junction unmatched. Here the CDR3 reads CASSIDRARAYEQYF. The CDR3 coding sequence is TGTGCCAGCAGTATCGACAGGGCCCGCGCCTACGAGCAGTACTTC.